Presented here are 15 T cell receptor beta chains from one specimen sequenced in a study of blood T cell repertoires in COVID-19. Clones were read by immunoSEQ multiplex PCR, and TCRdb kept only the in-frame ones, dropping some. The table shows about 140,000 clones, with roughly four fifths occurring only once. What was sequenced was peripheral blood. These receptors were obtained from an older woman with acute or convalescent COVID-19.

The CDR3 reads CASSSPQRSESPLHF. The CDR3 DNA follows: TGTGCCAGCAGTTCGCCTCAGCGGTCCGAATCACCCCTCCACTTT. This sequence joins TRBV6-2 or TRBV6-3 and TRBJ1-6; D is undetermined. Per germline, CDR1 MNHEY and CDR2 SVGEGT. CDR3 size: 15 residues. V dropped 4 bases and J dropped 10 bases, with 17 bases sitting between them.

The rearrangement joins TRBV11-3 to TRBJ2-1; tentative D call: TRBD1 (5 bases). V gave up 3 bases and J gave up 9 bases, with 12 bases separating them. Germline CDR1 reads SGHNT; CDR2 reads YENEEA. The CDR3 runs 13 residues. CDR3 DNA sequence: TGTGCCAGCAGCTTCTTCCCAGGGCGTGAGCAGTTCTTC. Its translation: CASSFFPGREQFF. Complete variable domain (other parts from reference TRBV11-3 and TRBJ2-1): EAGVVQSPRYKIIEKKQPVAFWCNPISGHNTLYWYLQNLGQGPELLIRYENEEAVDDSQLPKDRFSAERLKGVDSTLKIQPAELGDSAVYLCASSFFPGREQFFGPGTRLTVL.

As to this clone: At the DNA level, this CDR3 is encoded by other sequences in the same sample as well. The rearrangement links TRBV7-8 to TRBJ2-1; 7 nucleotides match TRBD2. Germline CDR1 reads SGHVS; CDR2 reads FQNEAQ. The junction had 12 bases not matched to a gene; V was cut back by 6 bases and J by 7 bases. This CDR3 region has 15 residues. CDR3 sequence reads: CASRLTSGIGNEQFF. As DNA, the CDR3 is TGTGCCAGCAGGTTGACCAGCGGGATTGGAAATGAGCAGTTCTTC.

The chain recombines TRBV14 with TRBJ1-6, with 7 bases aligning to TRBD1. In germline, CDR1 is SGHDN, CDR2 FVKESK. V was pared by 4 bases and J by 6 bases, with 12 bases of the junction left unmatched. CDR3 length: 17 residues. DNA of the CDR3: TGTGCCAGCAGCCCGACCTCACCGGGACAGCTTAATTCACCCCTCCACTTT. Protein: CASSPTSPGQLNSPLHF. Looking up the rest from reference TRBV14 and TRBJ1-6 gives the full variable domain: EAGVTQFPSHSVIEKGQTVTLRCDPISGHDNLYWYRRVMGKEIKFLLHFVKESKQDESGMPNNRFLAERTGGTYSTLKVQPAELEDSGVYFCASSPTSPGQLNSPLHFGNGTRLTVT.

The chain joins TRBV10-1 to TRBJ1-2; D remains unclear. Germline loops: CDR1 WNHNN, CDR2 SYGVQD (reference sequence). Trimming took 7 bases from V and 8 from J, leaving 20 bases between them. The CDR3 consists of 14 residues. CDR3 sequence (DNA): TGCGCCAGCACCCGTAGCCAGCCCGATGGCGGCTACACCTTC. This codes for CASTRSQPDGGYTF.

The chain joins TRBV2 to TRBJ1-1, with D tentatively TRBD1 (6 bases). V was pared by 8 bases and J by 2 bases, with 12 bases between. Germline-derived CDR1 and CDR2 are SNHLY and FYNNEI. There are 13 residues in the CDR3. The chain's CDR3 is CASYTGPNTEAFF. As DNA, the CDR3 is TGTGCCAGCTATACAGGGCCTAACACTGAAGCTTTCTTT.

The chain carries TRBV7-9 and TRBJ1-2, with 7 nucleotides matching TRBD1. The CDR3 has 14 residues. V was pared by 6 bases and J by 5 bases, with 9 bases of the junction left unmatched. CDR1 and CDR2 (germline): SEHNR, FQNEAQ (reference sequence). DNA of the CDR3: TGTGCCAGCAGTCACTCCGACAGGGCTTATGGCTACACCTTC. The encoded protein is CASSHSDRAYGYTF.

The gene calls are TRBV30 and TRBJ2-7; 8 bases match TRBD2. The CDR3 runs to 13 residues. V was clipped by 4 bases and J by 1 base; unmatched bases: 3. Germline lookup yields CDR1 GTSNPN and CDR2 SVGIG (reference sequence). As DNA, the CDR3 is TGTGCCTGGACGGGGGGGGTATCCTACGAGCAGTACTTC. Encoded protein: CAWTGGVSYEQYF.

V gene TRBV9 combines with J gene TRBJ2-2; 8 nucleotides agree with TRBD2. V shed 0 bases, J shed 6 bases, and the junction held 7 bases outside the gene matches. CDR1 and CDR2 (germline): SGDLS, YYNGEE. This CDR3 is 16 amino acids long. CDR3 sequence reads: CASSVGAGGSPGELFF. DNA for the CDR3: TGTGCCAGCAGCGTAGGGGCGGGAGGATCCCCCGGGGAGCTGTTTTTT.

This clone came up a few times. The genes are TRBV19 and TRBJ2-7; D perhaps matches TRBD1 (6 bases). The CDR3 length is 14 residues. The V gene lost 3 bases and the J gene lost 2 bases, with 11 bases spanning the gap. The germline V gene encodes CDR1 LNHDA and CDR2 SQIVND (reference sequence). The CDR3 DNA sequence: TGTGCCAGTAGTATCGACCCAGGGGCCTACGAGCAGTACTTC. It specifies CASSIDPGAYEQYF.

The chain has TRBV6-5 and TRBJ2-7; weak D call: TRBD1 (5 bases). Germline assignment: CDR1 MNHEY and CDR2 SVGAGI. CDR3 length: 15 amino acids. V dropped 0 bases and J dropped 6 bases, with 15 bases sitting between them. CDR3 amino acids: CASSYSIGQGREQYF. In DNA form, the CDR3 reads TGTGCCAGCAGTTACTCTATCGGCCAGGGCCGCGAGCAGTACTTC.

The chain couples TRBV21-1 to TRBJ2-1; the table's D call, TRBD2, has no DNA check behind it. TRBV21-1 is designated a pseudogene. This CDR3 contains 19 residues. CDR3 region: CASSKVRYPGLAYQPLGFF. The CDR3 DNA reads TGTGCCAGCAGCAAAGTGAGATATCCGGGACTAGCGTATCAGCCCCTGGGGTTCTTC.

The chain recombines TRBV4-1 with TRBJ2-2, with 8 bases fitting TRBD2. This CDR3 has 16 amino acids. Germline values: CDR1 MGHRA, CDR2 YSYEKL. With V trimmed by 3 bases and J by 5 bases, 8 bases remained unmatched. The CDR3 sequence: CASSHLGRGRTGELFF. Here the CDR3 DNA reads TGCGCCAGCAGCCACCTCGGTCGCGGGAGGACCGGGGAGCTGTTTTTT.

The chain has TRBV23-1 and TRBJ2-7; 7 bases are a match to TRBD2. TRBV23-1 is an ORF, and what it does is uncertain. The CDR3 sequence is 19 residues long. V dropped 6 bases and J dropped 3; count of bases not matched to a gene: 23. DNA for the CDR3: TGCGCCAGCAGACCCGAGGGGATGTCTTCTTGGGGGAGGGGCTACGAGCAGTACTTC. This sequence encodes CASRPEGMSSWGRGYEQYF.

V gene TRBV28 combines with J gene TRBJ1-2, with D uncertain. Trimming left V 2 bases short and J 7 bases short, with 17 bases between. Germline lookup yields CDR1 MDHEN and CDR2 SYDVKM. The length of the CDR3 is 15 residues. CDR3 amino acids: CASSLDLGGIGGYTF. CDR3 DNA: TGTGCCAGCAGTTTAGATCTAGGCGGAATTGGTGGCTACACCTTC.